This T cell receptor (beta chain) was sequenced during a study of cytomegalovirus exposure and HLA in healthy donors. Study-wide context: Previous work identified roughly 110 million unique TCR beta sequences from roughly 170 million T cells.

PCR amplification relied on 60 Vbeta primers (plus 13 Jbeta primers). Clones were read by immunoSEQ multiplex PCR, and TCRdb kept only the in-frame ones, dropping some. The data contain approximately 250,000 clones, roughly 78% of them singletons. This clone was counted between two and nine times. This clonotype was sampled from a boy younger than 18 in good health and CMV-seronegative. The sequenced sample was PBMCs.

The DNA of the CDR3 is TGTGCCAGCAGCCTTTCGACAGGGGTGAACACTGAAGCTTTCTTT. This encodes CASSLSTGVNTEAFF. The V and J genes are TRBV6-1 and TRBJ1-1; 8 bases are shared with TRBD1. Germline loops: CDR1 MNHNS, CDR2 SASEGT. V trimming: 6 bases; J trimming: 0 bases; junction bases outside the gene matches: 6. This CDR3 contains 15 residues.